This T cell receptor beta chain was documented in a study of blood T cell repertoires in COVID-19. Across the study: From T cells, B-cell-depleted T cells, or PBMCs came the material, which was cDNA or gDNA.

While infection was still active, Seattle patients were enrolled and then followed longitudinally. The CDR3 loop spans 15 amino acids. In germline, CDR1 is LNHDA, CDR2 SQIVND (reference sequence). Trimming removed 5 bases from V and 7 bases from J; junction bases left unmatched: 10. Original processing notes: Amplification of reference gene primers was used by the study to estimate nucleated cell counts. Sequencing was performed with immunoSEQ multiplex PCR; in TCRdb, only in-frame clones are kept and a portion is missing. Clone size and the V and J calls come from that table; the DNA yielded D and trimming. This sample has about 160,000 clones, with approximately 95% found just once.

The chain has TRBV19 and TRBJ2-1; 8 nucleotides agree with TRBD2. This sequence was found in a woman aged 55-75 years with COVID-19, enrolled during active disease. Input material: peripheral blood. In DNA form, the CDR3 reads TGTGCCAGTAGTCTGGTCGGGGGGGCCGGGAATGAGCAGTTCTTC. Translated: CASSLVGGAGNEQFF.